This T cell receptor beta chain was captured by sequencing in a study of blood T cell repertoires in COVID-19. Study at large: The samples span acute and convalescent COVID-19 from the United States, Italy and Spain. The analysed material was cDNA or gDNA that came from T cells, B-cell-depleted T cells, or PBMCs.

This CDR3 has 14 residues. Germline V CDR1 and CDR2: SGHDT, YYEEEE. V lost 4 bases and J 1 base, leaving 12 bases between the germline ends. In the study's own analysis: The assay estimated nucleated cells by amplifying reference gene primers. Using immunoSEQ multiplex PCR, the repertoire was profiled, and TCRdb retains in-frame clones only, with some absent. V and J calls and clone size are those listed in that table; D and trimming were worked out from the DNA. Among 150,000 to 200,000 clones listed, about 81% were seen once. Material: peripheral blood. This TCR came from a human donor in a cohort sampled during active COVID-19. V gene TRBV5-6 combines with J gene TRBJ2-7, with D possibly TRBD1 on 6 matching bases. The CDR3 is CASSEAGTSYEQYF. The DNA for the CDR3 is TGTGCCAGCAGCGAGGCCGGGACATCCTACGAGCAGTACTTC.